Following are 10 T cell receptor beta chains from one sample sequenced in a study of T-cell memory formation after mild COVID-19. TCRdb fed the 5' RACE reads into MiXCR, producing one record per CDR3 protein. The sample lists 400,000 to 550,000 distinct CDR3 sequences, about 23% seen once, with around 13% in the top ten. The sample consisted of PBMCs or a T cell subset sorted from them (not recorded which). These receptors came from an adult woman who had mild COVID-19 (a few samples of this study predate the infection). Cell type and time point are not known.

The J gene is TRBJ2-5, the V gene TRBV29-1; unclear D gene. Germline CDR1 and CDR2: SQVTM and ANQGSEA. V dropped 6 bases and J dropped 5 bases, with 19 bases sitting between them. The CDR3 has 14 residues. CDR3 residues: CSVRRILSSETQYF. In DNA form, the CDR3 reads TGCAGCGTGCGGCGGATACTAAGTTCCGAGACCCAGTACTTC. Variable domain in full (rest from reference TRBV29-1 and TRBJ2-5): SAVISQKPSRDICQRGTSLTIQCQVDSQVTMMFWYRQQPGQSLTLIATANQGSEATYESGFVIDKFPISRPNLTFSTLTVSNMSPEDSSIYLCSVRRILSSETQYFGPGTRLLVL.

In this sample, this clonotype turned up a few times. The J gene is TRBJ1-1, the V gene TRBV6-6, with D possibly being TRBD1 (6 bases). The germline V gene has CDR1 MNHNY and CDR2 SVGAGI (reference sequence). Trimming cost V 2 bases and J 5 bases, with 12 bases left between them. The CDR3 length is 14 residues. DNA of the CDR3: TGTGCCAGCAGTTACGTGGGGGGGCGAACTGAAGCTTTCTTT. It specifies CASSYVGGRTEAFF.

The chain links TRBV30 to TRBJ2-2; D is ambiguous. The CDR3 is made up of 15 amino acids. Germline lookup yields CDR1 GTSNPN and CDR2 SVGIG (reference sequence). Trimming left V 5 bases short and J 1 base short, with 14 bases between. CDR3 amino acids: CAWGLETLNTGELFF. CDR3 DNA: TGTGCCTGGGGCCTCGAAACCCTGAACACCGGGGAGCTGTTTTTT.

This clonotype was seen ten or more times. This chain links TRBV12-3 or TRBV12-4 with TRBJ2-3; no definite D call. V was trimmed by 6 bases and J by 3 bases, leaving 10 bases between them. This CDR3 region has 13 residues. This CDR3 reads CASRPDWTDTQYF. The DNA of the CDR3 is TGTGCCAGCAGGCCAGATTGGACAGATACGCAGTATTTT.

V is TRBV20-1 and J is TRBJ2-3, with a weak D call TRBD2 (5 bases). This CDR3 is built from 14 residues. Germline V gene lookup returns CDR1 DFQATT and CDR2 SNEGSKA (reference sequence). Trimming left V 0 bases short and J 1 base short, with 8 bases between. Written as DNA, the CDR3 is TGCAGTGCTAGAGACTGGGGAGGCACAGATACGCAGTATTTT. This gives the protein CSARDWGGTDTQYF.

In its sample, this clonotype was seen a few times. The rearrangement joins TRBV7-2 to TRBJ1-1, with a weak D call TRBD1 (5 bases). Germline loops: CDR1 SGHTA, CDR2 FQGNSA. The CDR3 is 12 residues long. Deletions cut 5 bases from V and 4 bases from J, with 8 bases between. CDR3 DNA: TGTGCCAGCAGCCGCGGGACCACTGAAGCTTTCTTT. It codes for CASSRGTTEAFF.

This clonotype was seen repeatedly, ten times or more. The chain couples TRBV7-3 to TRBJ2-3; 7 bases agree with TRBD2. V gave up 5 bases and J gave up 3 bases; unmatched junction bases: 8. There are 15 residues in the CDR3. CDR1 is SGHTA and CDR2 is FQGTGA in the germline V gene. The CDR3 region is CASSPNPSGTDTQYF. CDR3 in DNA: TGTGCCAGCAGCCCAAATCCTAGCGGAACAGATACGCAGTATTTT.

V is TRBV5-1 and J is TRBJ2-1, with no clear D. The CDR3 runs 16 residues. The V gene lost 0 bases and the J gene lost 6 bases, with 16 bases spanning the gap. CDR1 SGHRS and CDR2 YFSETQ come from the germline V gene. CDR3: CASSLGSLASTNEQFF. The CDR3 DNA reads as TGCGCCAGCAGCTTGGGCTCTCTGGCGAGTACCAATGAGCAGTTCTTC.

This clonotype was detected only a few times. CDR3 sequence (DNA): TGCAGTGCTCCCTACAGGGGGCGTAACTATGGCTACACCTTC. Protein product: CSAPYRGRNYGYTF. J is TRBJ1-2 and V is TRBV20-1; 9 bases match TRBD1. V shed 5 bases, J shed 1 base, and the junction held 5 bases outside the gene matches. Germline V gives CDR1 DFQATT, CDR2 SNEGSKA (reference sequence). The CDR3 consists of 14 residues.

The rearrangement links TRBV11-2 to TRBJ1-1; D might be TRBD1 (5 bases). The ends were cut back, 7 bases at V and 0 bases at J, with 18 bases in the middle. Looked up from germline, CDR1 is SGHAT and CDR2 is FQNNGV. The CDR3 covers 16 residues. Written as DNA, the CDR3 is TGTGCCAGCAAATCCCCCTCTGACAGCCTGAACACTGAAGCTTTCTTT. It is translated as CASKSPSDSLNTEAFF.